One T cell receptor (beta chain) is described in this entry. Its antigen is not known. Its ends do not fully match the called genes, so a read error is possible. This sample stems from a study of blood T cells in healthy people across ages. Study-level information: Template switching picked up about one barcoded beta molecule for each two T cells.

With a J-beta primer mix and a sample-barcoded 5' primer, a second PCR ran 7 to 11 cycles. MiXCR, applied by TCRdb to the 5' RACE reads, yields one record per CDR3 protein. The sample consists of hundreds of thousands of distinct CDR3 sequences, about 50% of them appearing once. There are 13 residues in the CDR3. Per the germline V gene, CDR1 is DFQATT and CDR2 is SNEGSKA (reference sequence). Points from the study as a whole: Greater diversity and more naive CD4+ cells were seen in long-lived donors than in aged donors. TCR beta diversity per million T cells fell roughly linearly with age.

Sample: blood. The chain uses TRBV20-1 and TRBJ1-1; the match to TRBD1 covers 7 bases. The receptor's source is a woman of 80 years or more in good health. This chain's CDR3 is CGANIDRDTEAFF. Written as DNA, the CDR3 is TGCGGTGCAAACATTGACAGGGACACTGAAGCTTTCTTT.